The table lists the clone carrying this TCR beta chain with a few counts. The sample comes from a study of cytotoxic CD8 clonotypes in ibrutinib-treated CLL. The length of the CDR3 is 12 residues. V shed 1 base and J shed 8 bases, with 8 bases lying between them. Germline V gene sequence: CDR1 SGHTA, CDR2 FQGNSA. Assay: immunoSEQ multiplex PCR; the TCRdb copy retains only in-frame clones and omits some. The sample has tens of thousands of clones; approximately 52% are singletons. The receptor was derived from a human donor with chronic lymphocytic leukemia. The chain has TRBV7-2 and TRBJ1-1; D is undetermined. The sequenced sample was PBMCs, obtained after 24 months of ibrutinib treatment. CDR3 protein: CASSLGWAEAFF. The CDR3 DNA sequence: TGTGCCAGCAGCTTAGGTTGGGCGGAAGCTTTCTTT.